This TCR beta chain was found in a study of cytomegalovirus exposure and HLA in healthy donors. Repertoires were generated with immunoSEQ multiplex PCR, while TCRdb's copy carries only in-frame clones and drops some. The sample consists of 150,000 to 200,000 clones, about 88% of them appearing once. The V gene end was trimmed by 2 bases and the J gene end by 5 bases; junction bases not matched to a gene: 3. Germline CDR1 and CDR2: GTSNPN and SVGIG (reference sequence). The CDR3 totals 13 residues. The TCR was taken from a young woman in good health and CMV-seronegative. V usage is TRBV30 and J usage is TRBJ1-5; the match to TRBD1 covers 7 bases. Sequencing was carried out using PBMCs. The CDR3 nucleotides read TGTGCCTGGAGTCCCAGGGGGGATCAGCCCCAGCATTTT. The encoded protein is CAWSPRGDQPQHF.